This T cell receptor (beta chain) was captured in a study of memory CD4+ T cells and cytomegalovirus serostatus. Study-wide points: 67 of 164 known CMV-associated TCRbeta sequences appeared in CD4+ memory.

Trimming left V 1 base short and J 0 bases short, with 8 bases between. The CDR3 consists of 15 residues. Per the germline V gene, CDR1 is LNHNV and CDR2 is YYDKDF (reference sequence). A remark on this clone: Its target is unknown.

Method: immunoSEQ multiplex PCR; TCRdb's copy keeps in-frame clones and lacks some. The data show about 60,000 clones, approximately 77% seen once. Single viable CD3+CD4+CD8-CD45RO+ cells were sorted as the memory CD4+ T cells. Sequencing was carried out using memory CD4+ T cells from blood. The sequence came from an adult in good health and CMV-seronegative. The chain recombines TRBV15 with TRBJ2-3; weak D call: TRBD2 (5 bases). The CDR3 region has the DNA TGTGCCACCAGCAGAGGACGGACTAGCACAGATACGCAGTATTTT. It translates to CATSRGRTSTDTQYF.